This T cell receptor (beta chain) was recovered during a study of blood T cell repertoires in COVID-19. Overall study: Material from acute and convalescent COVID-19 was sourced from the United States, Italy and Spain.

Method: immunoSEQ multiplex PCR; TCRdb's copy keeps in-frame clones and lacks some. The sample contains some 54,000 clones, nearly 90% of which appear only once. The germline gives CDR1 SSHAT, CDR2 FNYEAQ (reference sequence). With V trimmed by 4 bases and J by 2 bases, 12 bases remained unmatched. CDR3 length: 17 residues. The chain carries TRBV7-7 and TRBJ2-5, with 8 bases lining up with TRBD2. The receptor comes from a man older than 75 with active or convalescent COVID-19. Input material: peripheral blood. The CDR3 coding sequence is TGTGCCAGCAGCTCGACGGGAGGGGGAGCGGAACAAGAGACCCAGTACTTC. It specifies CASSSTGGGAEQETQYF.